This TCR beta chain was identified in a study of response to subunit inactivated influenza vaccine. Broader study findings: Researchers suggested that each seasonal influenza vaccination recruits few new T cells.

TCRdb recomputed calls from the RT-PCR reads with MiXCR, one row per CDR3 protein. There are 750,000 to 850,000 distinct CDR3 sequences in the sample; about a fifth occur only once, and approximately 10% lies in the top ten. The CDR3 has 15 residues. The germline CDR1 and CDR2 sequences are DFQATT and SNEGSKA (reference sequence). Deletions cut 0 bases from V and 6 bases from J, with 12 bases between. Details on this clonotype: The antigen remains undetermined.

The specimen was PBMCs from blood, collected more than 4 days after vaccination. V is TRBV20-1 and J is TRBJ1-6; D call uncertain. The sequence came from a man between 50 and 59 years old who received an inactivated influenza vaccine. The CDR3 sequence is CSARDLEISNSPLHF. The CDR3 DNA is TGCAGTGCTAGAGATTTGGAGATATCTAATTCACCCCTCCACTTT.